This TCR beta chain was recorded in a study of OX40 agonist ivuxolimab in advanced cancers. Study-wide results and caveats: In the expanded peripheral T cells, antigen specificity was never determined.

In regard to this clone: Its antigen remains unidentified.

TCRdb's copy holds only in-frame clones and misses some; the assay was immunoSEQ multiplex PCR. The sample holds about 47,000 clones, 70% to 90% seen once. V was trimmed by 6 bases and J by 4 bases, leaving 16 bases between them. CDR3 length: 15 amino acids. The germline gives CDR1 KGHSH, CDR2 LQKENI. This receptor was obtained from an adult with an advanced solid tumor such as melanoma, head and neck, liver or kidney cancer. Sample: CD4+ or CD8+ T cells sorted from blood, taken in a trial of the OX40 agonist ivuxolimab. The V gene is TRBV18, the J gene TRBJ1-5; tentative D call: TRBD1 (5 bases). Written as DNA, the CDR3 is TGTGCCAGCTCCACCCGGGGGACCGATAATCAGCCCCAGCATTTT. This encodes CASSTRGTDNQPQHF.